The sequence of this T cell receptor beta chain was determined in a study of CXCR3-negative and CXCR3-positive naive CD8 T cells. Study summary: Roughly 140 million TRB reads were obtained in total, which works out to about 1.5 +/- 0.3 million per library. Whole-study findings and limits: When CXCR3-positive naive cells were set against CXCR3-negative naive cells, the former had more hydrophobic TRB CDR3s. Comparably high diversity marked both naive subsets, whereas memory CD8+ cells had much lower diversity.

The authors gated naive CD8+ T cells as CD45RO-CCR7+CD27+CD95-. 5' RACE with UMI labels generated the TRB cDNA libraries. TCRdb reprocessed the 5' RACE reads; each CDR3 protein has one entry and no DNA is given. The sample spans 100,000 or so distinct CDR3 sequences; the ten largest clones claim around 0.36%. In regard to this clonotype: Its antigen is currently unknown.

The TCR sequence derives from a human donor in good health. Some clones in this sample may be carry-over from other donors' samples. The sequenced sample consisted of naive CXCR3+ CD8+ T cells from blood. Sample subset: CD45RO-CCR7+CD27+CD95- naive CD8+ T cells expressing CXCR3 (TNR3+).

CDR3 residues: CASSDLGTSAQETQYF. This rearrangement joins TRBV28 to TRBJ2-5; TCRdb designates TRBD2, a call that cannot be tested without DNA. The CDR3 runs 16 residues. Germline assignment: CDR1 MDHEN and CDR2 SYDVKM.